The 8 T cell receptor beta chains given below trace back to one sample, sequenced in a study of OX40 agonist ivuxolimab in advanced cancers. Some clones are missing from TCRdb's copy, which holds only in-frame ones; the method was immunoSEQ multiplex PCR. Here the sample spans under 100,000 clones, 80% to 90% being singletons. The sample in question was CD4+ or CD8+ T cells sorted from blood, obtained in a trial of the OX40 agonist ivuxolimab. The receptors were gathered from an adult with an advanced solid tumor such as melanoma, head and neck, liver or kidney cancer.

The rearrangement uses TRBV2 and TRBJ2-3; 12 bases agree with TRBD2. The V gene end was trimmed by 6 bases and the J gene end by 3 bases; junction bases not matched to a gene: 7. CDR1 is SNHLY and CDR2 is FYNNEI in the germline V gene. This CDR3 region has 16 residues. This CDR3 is CASSARLAGATDTQYF. The CDR3 DNA follows: TGTGCCAGCAGCGCCAGACTAGCGGGAGCGACAGATACGCAGTATTTT.

The chain links TRBV27 to TRBJ2-1; 8 positions match TRBD1. The CDR3 totals 13 residues. The germline V gene encodes CDR1 MNHEY and CDR2 SMNVEV (reference sequence). Trimming cost V 6 bases and J 9 bases; bases outside gene matches: 7. CDR3: CASRKDRVVEQFF. In nucleotides, the CDR3 is TGTGCCAGCAGGAAGGACAGGGTGGTTGAGCAGTTCTTC.

V is TRBV15 and J is TRBJ1-4, with 10 bases matching TRBD1. CDR3 size: 16 residues. V was clipped by 1 base and J by 6 bases; unmatched bases: 5. Per the germline V gene, CDR1 is LNHNV and CDR2 is YYDKDF (reference sequence). This CDR3 reads CATSRASGTGDEKLFF. In DNA form, the CDR3 reads TGTGCCACCAGCAGAGCGTCCGGGACAGGGGATGAAAAACTGTTTTTT.

The genes are TRBV5-1 and TRBJ2-2, with a tentative D call TRBD1 (6 bases). The V gene lost 2 bases and the J gene lost 4 bases, with 18 bases spanning the gap. The CDR3 is 17 residues long. Germline CDR1 and CDR2: SGHRS and YFSETQ. DNA of the CDR3: TGCGCCAGCAGCTTCCACGAACAGGGATCGGGCACCGGGGAGCTGTTTTTT. Translation: CASSFHEQGSGTGELFF. Filled out from reference TRBV5-1 and TRBJ2-2, the complete variable domain reads KAGVTQTPRYLIKTRGQQVTLSCSPISGHRSVSWYQQTPGQGLQFLFEYFSETQRNKGNFPGRFSGRQFSNSRSEMNVSTLELGDSALYLCASSFHEQGSGTGELFFGEGSRLTVL.

This clone occurred a few times. In the same sample, other DNA sequences code for this CDR3. The CDR3 bases are TGTGCCAGCAGCCAAGGTCCTTCACCCCTCCACTTT. Translated: CASSQGPSPLHF. The V and J genes are TRBV4-2 and TRBJ1-6; D unresolved. Deletions cut 1 base from V and 9 bases from J, with 4 bases between. This CDR3 is 12 amino acids long. CDR1 and CDR2 from the germline V gene are LGHNA and YNFKEQ.

This chain connects TRBV28 to TRBJ2-6; no clear D gene. The length of the CDR3 is 15 residues. V lost 5 bases and J lost 0, with 8 bases in between. Germline V CDR1 and CDR2: MDHEN, SYDVKM. CDR3 in DNA: TGTGCCAGCAGTCGCGACCCCTCTGGGGCCAACGTCCTGACTTTC. Its protein product is CASSRDPSGANVLTF.

This sequence joins TRBV5-1 and TRBJ2-1; weak D call: TRBD1 (6 bases). The V gene lost 1 base and the J gene lost 8 bases, with 16 bases spanning the gap. CDR1 is SGHRS, CDR2 YFSETQ, per germline. The CDR3 extends over 15 amino acids. Here the CDR3 reads CASSLIGQLPYEQFF. CDR3 bases: TGCGCCAGCAGCTTGATTGGACAGTTACCGTATGAGCAGTTCTTC.

The sample holds a few counts of this clone. The rearrangement joins TRBV6-1 to TRBJ1-1; D not certain. Germline assignment: CDR1 MNHNS and CDR2 SASEGT. This CDR3 comprises 13 residues. Trimming pared 8 bases from V and 2 bases from J, leaving 12 bases between. The CDR3 here is CASRTQTNTEAFF. The DNA for the CDR3 is TGTGCCAGCCGGACGCAAACTAACACTGAAGCTTTCTTT.